These T cell receptor beta chains were read from a single sample in a study of cytomegalovirus exposure and HLA in healthy donors. The table came from immunoSEQ multiplex PCR; TCRdb's copy has only in-frame clones and leaves some out. The top ten clones hold approximately 4.4% of a sample with roughly 77,000 clones, around 79% of them seen once. Sequencing used PBMCs. The receptors derive from a middle-aged man in good health and CMV-seronegative. The CDR3 runs from the conserved cysteine through the conserved F or W. Expanded clones get a size class; other rows say once, few or many, or leave the size out.

>TRBJ1-5|TRBV6-6|NA
CASRIDRESNQPQHF
>TRBJ2-5|TRBV6-5|NA
CASSYSSSGGGTQYF
>TRBJ2-4|TRBV7-2|once
CASSPSTNIQYF
>TRBJ2-7|TRBV4-2|NA
CASSQDWVLAGGRNEQYF
>TRBJ2-7|TRBV30|NA
CAWSVRYGGPYEQYF
>TRBJ2-3|TRBV2|NA
CASGTSGSLSTDTQYF
>TRBJ2-7|TRBV19|few
CASSPAGQGYYEQYF
>TRBJ2-5|TRBV4-2|few
CASSQEGGRGEETQYF
>TRBJ2-7|TRBV19|NA
CASSTGGTSGSYEQYF
>TRBJ2-1|TRBV9|NA
CASSVANEQFF
>TRBJ2-5|TRBV18|NA
CASSPVTGSNDQYF
>TRBJ1-5|TRBV10-3|few
CAIGADRNGSPQHF
>TRBJ2-1|TRBV5-4|NA
CASSLDRGYNEQFF
>TRBJ2-1|TRBV7-9|NA
CASSPRRLERERIYNEQFF
>TRBJ2-3|TRBV4-3|NA
CASSQDAGVGTDTQYF
>TRBJ1-1|TRBV6-5|NA
CASRRDRATEAFF
>TRBJ2-4|TRBV19|once
CASSISGLAETLAKNIQYF
>TRBJ2-4|TRBV5-4|few
CASSLRGTAKNIQYF
>TRBJ2-7|TRBV5-6|NA
CASSLGQPKLNEQYF
>TRBJ2-7|TRBV9|NA
CASSGQGVGDEQYF
>TRBJ2-7|TRBV27|NA
CASTLAGDREQYF
>TRBJ2-3|TRBV9|NA
CASSVSKGGGTDTQYF
>TRBJ2-7|TRBV15|few
CATRPSATSGSRYEQYF
>TRBJ2-1|TRBV5-1|NA
CASSSGPGTSLNEQFF
>TRBJ2-1|TRBV28|NA
CASTLRGIPYNEQFF
>TRBJ1-1|TRBV21-1|NA
CASSIQHMNTEAFF
>TRBJ1-2|TRBV7-8|NA
CASSLVISGNGYTF
>TRBJ2-7|TRBV28|NA
CASSHSSYEQYF
>TRBJ1-2|TRBV27|NA
CASSLNGNRVANYGYTF
>TRBJ2-1|TRBV27|NA
CASRLAFYNEQFF
>TRBJ1-4|TRBV18|NA
CASSPPAGMGEKLFF
>TRBJ2-3|TRBV9|NA
CASSVGSGVSDTQYF
>TRBJ2-7|TRBV2|NA
CASSITPTGGEQYF
>TRBJ2-1|TRBV5-4|few
CASSLGTAGGEFF
>TRBJ2-1|TRBV28|NA
CASSLGQGHNEQFF
>TRBJ1-3|TRBV2|few
CASSEAWGAGNTIYF